This T cell receptor beta chain was sequenced in a study of blood T cell repertoires in COVID-19. As for the study in general: The United States, Italy and Spain were the sources of the acute and convalescent COVID-19 samples.

The CDR3 is made up of 18 amino acids. Looked up from germline, CDR1 is LNHNV and CDR2 is YYDKDF (reference sequence). V gave up 0 bases and J gave up 2 bases; unmatched junction bases: 11. Libraries were prepared by immunoSEQ multiplex PCR; TCRdb keeps only in-frame clonotypes and omits some of them. The sample carries around 320,000 clones, 88% recorded once. This chain uses TRBV15 with TRBJ2-5; 8 bases fit TRBD2. The sequenced material came from peripheral blood. The sequence came from a woman aged 25 to 39 who had recovered from COVID-19. CDR3 sequence (DNA): TGTGCCACCAGCAGAGATGACTCTGGGGGCGGGGGGCAAGAGACCCAGTACTTC. Protein product: CATSRDDSGGGGQETQYF.